The T cell receptor (beta chain) under discussion was sequenced for a study of T cells after yellow fever vaccination. About the research overall: Low-cell-number fractions were prepared with SMART-Seq v4 Ultra Low Input.

This clonotype came up many times. Its antigen is not identified. Study results and caveats: Faster peaking, at day 5 versus 15, marked a secondary response that was weaker. Researchers cautioned that FACS-sorted repertoires could harbor abundant clonotypes contaminating from the bulk population.

Germline V gene sequence: CDR1 LGHNA, CDR2 YSLEER. CDR3 length equals 17 residues. V lost 4 bases, J lost 6 bases, and 24 bases lay in between. TCR cDNA, made by 5'RACE template switching, carried an added universal primer site and UMIs. TCRdb fed the 5' RACE reads into MiXCR, producing one record per CDR3 protein. The repertoire includes tens of thousands of distinct CDR3 sequences, 5.5% to 7.5% of them detected once, and 2.2% sits in the top ten. The chain combines TRBV4-3 with TRBJ1-2; D is possibly TRBD1 (6 bases). Sequenced material: CD4+ T cells sorted from PBMCs, taken around 15 days after the first yellow fever vaccination. This receptor was identified in a young man who received the YFV17D yellow fever vaccine. The CDR3 sequence: CASSRLGQSASSDGYTF. The CDR3 coding sequence is TGCGCCAGCAGCCGACTGGGACAATCAGCATCAAGCGATGGCTACACCTTC.